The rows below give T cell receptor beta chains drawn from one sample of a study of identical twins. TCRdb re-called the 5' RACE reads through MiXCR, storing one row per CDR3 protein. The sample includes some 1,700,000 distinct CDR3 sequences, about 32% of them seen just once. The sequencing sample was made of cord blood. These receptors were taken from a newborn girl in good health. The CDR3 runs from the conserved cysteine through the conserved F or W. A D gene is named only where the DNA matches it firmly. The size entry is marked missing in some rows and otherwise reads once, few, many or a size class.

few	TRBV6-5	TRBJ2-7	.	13	TGTGCCAGCAGCCGGTCCAGATCCTACGAGCAGTACTTC	CASSRSRSYEQYF
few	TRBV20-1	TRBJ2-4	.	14	TGCAGTGCTAGATTGGTAGCGGAGTCGGCCATTCAGTACTTC	CSARLVAESAIQYF
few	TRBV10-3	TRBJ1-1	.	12	TGTGCCATCAGGAGGGGGTTCGGTGAAGCTTTCTTT	CAIRRGFGEAFF
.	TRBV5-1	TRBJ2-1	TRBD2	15	TGCGCCAGCAGCTCAATAGCGGGAGGGTACAATGAGCAGTTCTTC	CASSSIAGGYNEQFF
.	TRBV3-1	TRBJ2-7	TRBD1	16	TGTGCCAGCAGCGGAGCCCTCCGGGACAGTCGCTACGAGCAGTACTTC	CASSGALRDSRYEQYF
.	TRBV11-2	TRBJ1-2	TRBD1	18	TGTGCCAGCAGCTTAGATGTCGGTCCGGGACAGGGTATCGGAGGCTACACCTTC	CASSLDVGPGQGIGGYTF
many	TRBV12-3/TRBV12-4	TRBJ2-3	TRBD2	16	TGTGCCAGCAGTTTCCCCACTAGCGGTCGCACAGATACGCAGTATTTT	CASSFPTSGRTDTQYF
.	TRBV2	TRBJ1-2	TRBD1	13	TGTGCCAGCAGTGAGGGGACAGCGGGCGGCTACACCTTC	CASSEGTAGGYTF
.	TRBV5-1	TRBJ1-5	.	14	TGCGCCAGCAGTCAAAGACAGGAATATCAGCCCCAGCATTTT	CASSQRQEYQPQHF
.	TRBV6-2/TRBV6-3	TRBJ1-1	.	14	TGTGCCAGCACCCTCGGGGAAGGGGGGGCTGAAGCTTTCTTT	CASTLGEGGAEAFF
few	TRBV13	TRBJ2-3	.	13	TGTGCCAGCAGCCCCGACCACACAGATACGCAGTATTTT	CASSPDHTDTQYF
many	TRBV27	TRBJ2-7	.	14	TGTGCCAGCAGTTTGTCGGCAGGGACCTACGAGCAGTACTTC	CASSLSAGTYEQYF
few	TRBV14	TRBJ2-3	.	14	TGTGCCAGCAGCCAGTCGATAAGCACAGATACGCAGTATTTT	CASSQSISTDTQYF
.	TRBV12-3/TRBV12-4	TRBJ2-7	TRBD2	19	TGTGCCAGCAGTTTTCGTCGGCTAGCGGGAGGGCCCTCCTACAATGAGCAGTACTTC	CASSFRRLAGGPSYNEQYF
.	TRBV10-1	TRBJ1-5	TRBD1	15	TGCGCCAGCAGTGAGTCGTGGACAGGGAACCAGCCCCAGCATTTT	CASSESWTGNQPQHF
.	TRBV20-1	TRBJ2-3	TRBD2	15	TGCAGTGCTTTCGGACTAGCGGGGGGTAGAGATACGCAGTATTTT	CSAFGLAGGRDTQYF
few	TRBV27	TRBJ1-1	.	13	TGTGCCAGCAGTGTTGGACGAAAAACTGAAGCTTTCTTT	CASSVGRKTEAFF
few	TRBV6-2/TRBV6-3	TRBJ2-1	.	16	TGTGCCAGCAGTCGTCTTGGGCTAGACTCCTACAATGAGCAGTTCTTC	CASSRLGLDSYNEQFF
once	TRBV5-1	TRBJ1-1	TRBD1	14	TGCGCCAGCAGCTGGCGGGGACAGGACACTGAAGCTTTCTTT	CASSWRGQDTEAFF
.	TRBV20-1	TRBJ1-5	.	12	TGCAGTGCTGAGAGGGGGAAGCAGCCCCAGCATTTT	CSAERGKQPQHF
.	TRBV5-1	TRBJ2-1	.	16	TGCGCCAGCAGCTTGGAACGGAGGACCTCCTACAATGAGCAGTTCTTC	CASSLERRTSYNEQFF
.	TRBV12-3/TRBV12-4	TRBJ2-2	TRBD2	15	TGTGCCAGCAGGGCTAGCGGGAAACGCACCGGGGAGCTGTTTTTT	CASRASGKRTGELFF
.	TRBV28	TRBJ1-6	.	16	TGTGCCAGCACAAAGATCGGACTTACGAGATACTCACCCCTCCACTTT	CASTKIGLTRYSPLHF
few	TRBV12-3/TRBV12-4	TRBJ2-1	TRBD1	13	TGTGCCAGTCGGGACAGGGGGCTCTGGGAGCAGTTCTTC	CASRDRGLWEQFF
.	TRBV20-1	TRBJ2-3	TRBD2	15	TGCAGTGCTAGTCCTAGCGGGGCCAACACAGATACGCAGTATTTT	CSASPSGANTDTQYF
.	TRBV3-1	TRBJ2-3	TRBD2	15	TGTGCCAGCAGACTAGCGGGGGGGCCCACAGATATGCAGTATTTT	CASRLAGGPTDMQYF
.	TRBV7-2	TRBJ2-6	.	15	TGTGCCAGCAGCTTATTAATCTCTGGGGCCAGCGTCCTGACTTTC	CASSLLISGASVLTF
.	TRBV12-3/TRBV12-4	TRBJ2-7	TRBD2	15	TGTGCCAGCAGTTCCCCTAGCGGGATCGGGAACGAGCAGTACTTC	CASSSPSGIGNEQYF
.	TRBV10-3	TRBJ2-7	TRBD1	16	TGTGCCATCAGTGAGTCTCTAAGACAGGGACCCCGCGAGCAGTACTTC	CAISESLRQGPREQYF
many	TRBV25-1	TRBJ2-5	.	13	TGTGCCAGCAGTGAATATATTCGGGAGACCCAGTACTTC	CASSEYIRETQYF
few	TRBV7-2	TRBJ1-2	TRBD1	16	TGTGCCAGCAGCTTACGCCCCCCGGACAGGGTGGATGGCTACACCTTC	CASSLRPPDRVDGYTF
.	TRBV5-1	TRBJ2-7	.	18	TGCGCCAGCAGCTTGGGCGGATCACGCCCCGGACCCTACAATGAGCAGTACTTC	CASSLGGSRPGPYNEQYF
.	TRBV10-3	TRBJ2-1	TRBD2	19	TGTGCCATCAGTGAGTATAGACTAGCGGGAGAAGCCTCCTACAATGAGCAGTTCTTC	CAISEYRLAGEASYNEQFF
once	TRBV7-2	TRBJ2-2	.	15	TGTGCCAGCCGGAGGGGGGCGCAGGACACCGGGGAGCTGTTTTTT	CASRRGAQDTGELFF
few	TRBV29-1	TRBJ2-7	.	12	TGCAGCGTTGCCGAAGGGTCCTACGAGCAGTACTTC	CSVAEGSYEQYF
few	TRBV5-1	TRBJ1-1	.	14	TGCGCCAGCAGCTTGGCCGGGACGTACACTGAAGCTTTCTTT	CASSLAGTYTEAFF
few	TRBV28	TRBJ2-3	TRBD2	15	TGTGCCAGCAGTTCATATGGGGGGGGCACAGATACGCAGTATTTT	CASSSYGGGTDTQYF
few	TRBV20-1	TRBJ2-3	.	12	TGCAGTGCTAGCGGGCCCGGAGATACGCAGTATTTT	CSASGPGDTQYF
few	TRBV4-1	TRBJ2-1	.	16	TGCGCCAGCAGCCAGCTTGCGGTGAGCCACTACAATGAGCAGTTCTTC	CASSQLAVSHYNEQFF
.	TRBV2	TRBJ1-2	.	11	TGTGCCAGCAGTGAAGAAGGAGGCTACACCTTC	CASSEEGGYTF
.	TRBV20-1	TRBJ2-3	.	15	TGCAGTGCTAGTCGGTCCCAGGGAAGCACAGATACGCAGTATTTT	CSASRSQGSTDTQYF
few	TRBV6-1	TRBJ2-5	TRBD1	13	TGTGCCAGCAGTGTCTACAGGGGAGAGACCCAGTACTTC	CASSVYRGETQYF
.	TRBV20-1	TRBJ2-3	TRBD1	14	TGCAGTGCTACCCGGGACAGCGGCACAGATACGCAGTATTTT	CSATRDSGTDTQYF
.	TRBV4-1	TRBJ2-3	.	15	TGCGCCAGCAGCCAAGATGTCAGGGCCACAGATACGCAGTATTTT	CASSQDVRATDTQYF